A single sample gave rise to the 22 T cell receptor beta chains below, sequenced in a study of T cell responses to AZD1222 COVID-19 vaccine. Profiling relied on immunoSEQ multiplex PCR, and the TCRdb table lists in-frame clones only, not all of them. This table has 150,000 to 200,000 clones, roughly 92% appearing once. Here the sequenced sample was peripheral blood, taken 28 days after the second AZD1222 dose. These receptors all come from an adult who received the AZD1222 COVID-19 vaccine.

This clone occurred once. The gene calls are TRBV30 and TRBJ2-2; TRBD2 is a possible D gene (6 bases). V lost 5 bases to trimming and J lost 5 bases, with 9 bases between them. The germline V gene has CDR1 GTSNPN and CDR2 SVGIG (reference sequence). The CDR3 runs to 12 residues. The CDR3 DNA reads as TGTGCCTGGTTTGGGGGGACCGGGGAGCTGTTTTTT. This encodes CAWFGGTGELFF.

The rearrangement joins TRBV11-2 to TRBJ2-7; 7 bases match TRBD1. This CDR3 spans 15 amino acids. The germline gives CDR1 SGHAT, CDR2 FQNNGV. J gave up 0 bases and V 5 bases, and 7 bases lay outside the gene matches. The CDR3 region is CASSTIRDSSYEQYF. In nucleotides, the CDR3 is TGTGCCAGCAGCACAATCCGGGACAGCTCCTACGAGCAGTACTTC. Full variable domain (outside the CDR3, taken from reference TRBV11-2 and TRBJ2-7): EAGVAQSPRYKIIEKRQSVAFWCNPISGHATLYWYQQILGQGPKLLIQFQNNGVVDDSQLPKDRFSAERLKGVDSTLKIQPAKLEDSAVYLCASSTIRDSSYEQYFGPGTRLTVT.

The chain has TRBV6-5 and TRBJ2-3, with 8 nucleotides matching TRBD1. V dropped 6 bases and J dropped 4; count of bases not matched to a gene: 9. The CDR3 extends over 15 amino acids. Germline V gene lookup returns CDR1 MNHEY and CDR2 SVGAGI. Written as DNA, the CDR3 is TGTGCCAGCAGGCCTGACAGGGGTCTCCCAGATACGCAGTATTTT. It specifies CASRPDRGLPDTQYF.

The V gene is TRBV7-9, the J gene TRBJ1-1, with D unclear. The CDR3 totals 14 residues. Germline V gene lookup returns CDR1 SEHNR and CDR2 FQNEAQ (reference sequence). The ends were cut back, 4 bases at V and 5 bases at J, with 14 bases in the middle. The CDR3 bases are TGTGCCAGCAGCTCCGGGTCCCTTCGGACTGAAGCTTTCTTT. Residues: CASSSGSLRTEAFF.

CDR3 coding DNA: TGCGCCAGCAGCCAAGACGGGAACAAGAGGTGGGGAGGCTACACCTTC. This gives the protein CASSQDGNKRWGGYTF. This sequence joins TRBV4-1 and TRBJ1-2, with D unclear. CDR3 length: 16 residues. The V end lost 0 bases, the J end lost 8 bases, and 19 bases lay between the germline ends. CDR1 is MGHRA and CDR2 is YSYEKL in the germline V gene.

The rearrangement joins TRBV4-1 to TRBJ1-1; D not certain. This CDR3 is built from 11 residues. The ends were cut back, 1 base at V and 8 bases at J, with 5 bases in the middle. Germline CDR1 MGHRA, CDR2 YSYEKL. The CDR3 sequence is CASSQGWEAFF. CDR3 bases: TGCGCCAGCAGCCAAGGATGGGAAGCTTTCTTT.

A few counts support this clone. The V call is TRBV15, the J call TRBJ2-7, with 11 bases fitting TRBD2. Trimming removed 4 bases from V and 0 bases from J; junction bases left unmatched: 8. Germline values: CDR1 LNHNV, CDR2 YYDKDF (reference sequence). The CDR3 extends over 17 amino acids. CDR3 sequence reads: CATSKGTSGYSSYEQYF. Here the CDR3 DNA reads TGTGCCACCAGCAAAGGGACTAGCGGCTACAGCTCCTACGAGCAGTACTTC.

The V and J genes are TRBV18 and TRBJ2-7, with 7 bases identical to TRBD1. The trim removed 3 bases at V and 0 bases at J, leaving 2 bases unmatched. This CDR3 comprises 14 residues. Per germline, CDR1 KGHSH and CDR2 LQKENI. The CDR3 DNA reads TGTGCCAGCTCACCCGGGACAGCCTCCTACGAGCAGTACTTC. The encoded protein is CASSPGTASYEQYF.

V and J are TRBV2 and TRBJ1-2; no firm D call. The V gene's germline CDR1 is SNHLY and CDR2 FYNNEI. The CDR3 contains 15 residues. V lost 1 base and J 7 bases, leaving 16 bases between the germline ends. The CDR3 coding sequence is TGTGCCAGCAGTGAAGGGCCCCGCCAGGTATCTGGCTACACCTTC. Translation: CASSEGPRQVSGYTF.

The CDR3 reads CASSSSSAGGPNNEQFF. The CDR3 nucleotides read TGTGCCAGCAGCTCCAGTTCGGCGGGGGGCCCAAACAATGAGCAGTTCTTC. This chain uses TRBV7-6 with TRBJ2-1; 8 positions match TRBD2. The CDR3 loop spans 17 amino acids. The junction had 13 bases not matched to a gene; V was cut back by 4 bases and J by 5 bases. Per germline, CDR1 SGHVS and CDR2 FNYEAQ.

A single count supports this clone. V usage is TRBV6-6 and J usage is TRBJ2-1; TRBD2 matches at 12 bases. V shed 6 bases and J 7 bases; nucleotides not matched to a gene: 7. Germline V gene lookup returns CDR1 MNHNY and CDR2 SVGAGI (reference sequence). CDR3 size: 15 residues. The CDR3 DNA is TGTGCCAGCAGACCTAGCGGGGGGGCAGAAAATGAGCAGTTCTTC. Amino acids: CASRPSGGAENEQFF.

The chain joins TRBV18 to TRBJ2-6, with D tentatively TRBD1 (5 bases). The V end lost 3 bases, the J end lost 4 bases, and 13 bases lay between the germline ends. The CDR3 is made up of 16 amino acids. Germline CDR1 and CDR2: KGHSH and LQKENI. The CDR3 region is CASSPLGEGGANVLTF. CDR3 DNA: TGTGCCAGCTCACCGTTAGGGGAAGGGGGGGCCAACGTCCTGACTTTC.

The rearrangement links TRBV5-1 to TRBJ2-7; possibly TRBD1 for D (5 bases). The germline V gene encodes CDR1 SGHRS and CDR2 YFSETQ. Trimming cost V 3 bases and J 1 base, with 8 bases left between them. This CDR3 comprises 13 residues. CDR3 sequence reads: CASSSDRSYEQYF. CDR3 DNA: TGCGCCAGCAGCTCAGACAGATCCTACGAGCAGTACTTC. The variable domain in full, completed from reference TRBV5-1 and TRBJ2-7, reads KAGVTQTPRYLIKTRGQQVTLSCSPISGHRSVSWYQQTPGQGLQFLFEYFSETQRNKGNFPGRFSGRQFSNSRSEMNVSTLELGDSALYLCASSSDRSYEQYFGPGTRLTVT.

The chain employs TRBV9 and TRBJ1-2; perhaps TRBD1 as D (6 bases). This CDR3 region has 13 residues. Per the germline V gene, CDR1 is SGDLS and CDR2 is YYNGEE. Trimming cost V 5 bases and J 6 bases, with 14 bases left between them. CDR3 residues: CASRAIGGNGYTF. CDR3 DNA sequence: TGTGCCAGCAGAGCAATAGGGGGGAATGGCTACACCTTC.

V usage is TRBV2 and J usage is TRBJ2-2; TRBD2 matches 10 bases. The CDR3 runs 15 residues. The trim removed 7 bases at V and 3 bases at J, leaving 5 bases unmatched. Germline lookup yields CDR1 SNHLY and CDR2 FYNNEI. DNA for the CDR3: TGTGCCAGCAAAAGCGGGAGGGCCGACACCGGGGAGCTGTTTTTT. Translation gives CASKSGRADTGELFF.

The DNA of the CDR3 is TGTGCCAGCAGCCGTGACAGGGAAGCTTTCTTT. Amino acids: CASSRDREAFF. The chain has TRBV7-9 and TRBJ1-1; a possible D gene is TRBD1 (6 bases). Germline CDR1 reads SEHNR; CDR2 reads FQNEAQ (reference sequence). CDR3 length: 11 residues. The germline V and J ends were trimmed by 5 bases and 8 bases, with 9 bases remaining between them.

The chain recombines TRBV5-8 with TRBJ2-3; maybe TRBD2 (6 bases). The CDR3 has 15 residues. V was pared by 5 bases and J by 1 base, with 14 bases between. Germline V gene data show CDR1 as SGHTS and CDR2 as YDEGEE. CDR3 protein: CASSVEGRGTDTQYF. CDR3 bases: TGTGCCAGCAGTGTGGAGGGCCGAGGCACAGATACGCAGTATTTT.

The chain joins TRBV5-1 to TRBJ1-1; D is perhaps TRBD1 (6 bases). V was cut by 1 base and J by 2 bases, with 18 bases left in between. The CDR3 totals 17 residues. From germline, CDR1 is SGHRS and CDR2 YFSETQ. CDR3 amino acids: CASSLNLPWGHNTEAFF. CDR3 DNA: TGCGCCAGCAGCTTGAACCTCCCTTGGGGGCATAACACTGAAGCTTTCTTT.

The chain is built from TRBV3-1 (or the pseudogene TRBV3-2) and TRBJ2-1; 14 bases fit TRBD2. After removal of 4 bases from V and 8 bases from J, the junction contained 4 bases not matched to a gene. This CDR3 has 15 amino acids. The germline V gene has CDR1 LGHDT and CDR2 YNNKEL (reference sequence). The DNA for the CDR3 is TGTGCCAGCAGCCCCGGGACTAGCGGGGGCGATGAGCAGTTCTTC. Translated: CASSPGTSGGDEQFF.

This clone was counted a single time. The chain has TRBV18 and TRBJ1-1; D perhaps matches TRBD1 (6 bases). The germline V and J ends were trimmed by 6 bases and 4 bases, with 12 bases remaining between them. CDR1 and CDR2 (germline): KGHSH, LQKENI. The CDR3 is 13 amino acids. The CDR3 bases are TGTGCCAGCTCTCCGGACAGATTCACTGAAGCTTTCTTT. Protein product: CASSPDRFTEAFF.

This chain connects TRBV28 to TRBJ2-1, with TRBD1 identical over 10 bases. V lost 6 bases to trimming and J lost 9 bases; unmatched junction nucleotides: 11. This CDR3 is 15 amino acids long. CDR1 and CDR2 from the germline V gene are MDHEN and SYDVKM. This CDR3 reads CASSPGTGVGGEQFF. CDR3 sequence (DNA): TGTGCCAGCAGCCCCGGGACAGGGGTCGGCGGTGAGCAGTTCTTC.

This rearrangement joins TRBV3-1 (or the pseudogene TRBV3-2) to TRBJ2-5, with D possibly TRBD1 on 5 matching bases. The V gene's germline CDR1 is LGHDT and CDR2 YNNKEL (reference sequence). Trimming removed 2 bases at V and 1 base at J, with 11 bases between. The CDR3 has 15 amino acids. The CDR3 DNA reads TGTGCCAGCAGCCAAACCCACAGGATCCAAGAGACCCAGTACTTC. It encodes CASSQTHRIQETQYF.